This paragraph covers one T cell receptor beta chain sequence. The data were taken from a study of human T cells and chemical hapten exposure. Study-wide context: Skin of the upper inner arm, about 2 cm by about 2 cm, received 2% DPC for sensitization. Cases of alopecia areata, totalis or universalis occurred in a predominantly female patient group.

For the library, individual cDNA molecules each received unique molecular identifiers. TCRdb redid the calling of the RACE reads with MiXCR, one entry per CDR3 protein. The sample holds 180,000 or so distinct CDR3 sequences; about 14% are singletons and the top ten take about 1.7%. Unmatched junction bases numbered 0, after V lost 0 bases and J lost 2 bases. The CDR3 loop spans 15 amino acids. The germline V gene encodes CDR1 MNHEY and CDR2 SVGAGI. Time point described: patch test 1, 2 weeks after DPC sensitization. Treatment specified: therapeutic diphenylcyclopropenone sensitization with weekly scalp DPC.

The chain couples TRBV6-5 to TRBJ2-1, with TRBD2 matching 8 bases. The source is a young woman with alopecia areata. Some clones in this sample may be carry-over from other donors' samples. Sample: whole blood, taken in connection with sensitization to the hapten diphenylcyclopropenone (DPC). CDR3 nucleotides: TGTGCCAGCAGTTACTCACTAGCGGCCTACAATGAGCAGTTCTTC. Protein product: CASSYSLAAYNEQFF.